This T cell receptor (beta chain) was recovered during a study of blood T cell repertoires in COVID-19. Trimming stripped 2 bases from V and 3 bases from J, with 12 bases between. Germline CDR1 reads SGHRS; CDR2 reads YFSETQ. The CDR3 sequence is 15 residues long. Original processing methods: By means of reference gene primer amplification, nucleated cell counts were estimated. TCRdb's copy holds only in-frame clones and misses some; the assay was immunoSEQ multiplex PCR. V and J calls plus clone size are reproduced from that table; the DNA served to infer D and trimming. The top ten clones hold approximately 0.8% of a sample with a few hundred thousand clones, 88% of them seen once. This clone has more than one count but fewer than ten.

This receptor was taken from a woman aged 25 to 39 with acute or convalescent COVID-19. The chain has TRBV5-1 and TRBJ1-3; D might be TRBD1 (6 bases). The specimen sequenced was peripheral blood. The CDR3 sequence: CASSLETGRGNTIYF. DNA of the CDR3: TGCGCCAGCAGCTTAGAGACAGGCCGTGGAAACACCATATATTTT.